The 15 T cell receptor beta chains below all came from one sample that was sequenced in a study of OX40 agonist ivuxolimab in advanced cancers. To prepare the library, the immunoSEQ multiplex PCR assay was applied. This is the immuneACCESS table as TCRdb keeps it, with only in-frame sequences that have V and J called. A part of the clones is gone; compared with another copy, unresolved V genes explain less than half, and the rest is unexplained. This sample lists around 60,000 clones; 65% to 85% were detected once. The top ten clones comprise around 1.9% of the sample. The input for sequencing was CD4+ or CD8+ T cells sorted from blood, taken in a trial of the OX40 agonist ivuxolimab. Receptor source: an adult with an advanced solid tumor such as melanoma, head and neck, liver or kidney cancer.

The CDR3 reads CASSRSGVREAFF. The DNA for the CDR3 is TGCGCCAGCAGCCGTTCAGGGGTGCGCGAAGCTTTCTTT. This chain links TRBV5-1 with TRBJ1-1, with a possible D match to TRBD1 (6 bases). The V gene lost 4 bases and the J gene lost 8 bases, with 15 bases spanning the gap. CDR1 is SGHRS and CDR2 is YFSETQ in the germline V gene. This CDR3 comprises 13 residues.

The chain carries TRBV27 and TRBJ1-1; the D gene is possibly TRBD1 (5 bases). The CDR3 length is 13 residues. Germline CDR1 reads MNHEY; CDR2 reads SMNVEV (reference sequence). V lost 7 bases, J lost 6 bases, and 15 bases lay in between. The CDR3 sequence is CASNPVPGPEAFF. The CDR3 DNA follows: TGTGCCAGCAACCCGGTCCCGGGGCCTGAAGCTTTCTTT.

The chain uses TRBV5-1 and TRBJ1-2; D remains unclear. Trimming cost V 4 bases and J 1 base, with 8 bases left between them. The CDR3 runs 13 residues. Germline lookup yields CDR1 SGHRS and CDR2 YFSETQ. CDR3 region: CASSPDINYGYTF. CDR3 coding DNA: TGCGCCAGCAGCCCCGACATTAACTATGGCTACACCTTC.

The J gene is TRBJ1-2, the V gene TRBV11-3; D is undetermined. This CDR3 region has 13 residues. The V end lost 1 base, the J end lost 2 bases, and 5 bases lay between the germline ends. Germline CDR1 is SGHNT and CDR2 is YENEEA. Written as DNA, the CDR3 is TGTGCCAGCAGCTTAGGTCCCAACTATGGCTACACCTTC. Amino acids: CASSLGPNYGYTF.

About this clone: Relative to the germline gene, one junction end is altered; a read error may explain this. This rearrangement joins TRBV10-3 to TRBJ2-1; 13 bases are a match to TRBD2. The CDR3 extends over 18 amino acids. Germline lookup yields CDR1 ENHRY and CDR2 SYGVKD. CDR3 protein: CAVSQPGLAGAHLNEQFF. In DNA, the CDR3 is TGTGCCGTCAGCCAGCCTGGACTAGCGGGAGCGCATCTCAATGAGCAGTTCTTC.

V gene TRBV7-9 combines with J gene TRBJ1-1; 8 positions match TRBD1. V gave up 7 bases and J gave up 0 bases; unmatched junction bases: 7. Germline CDR1 SEHNR, CDR2 FQNEAQ (reference sequence). CDR3 length: 15 amino acids. CDR3 DNA: TGTGCCAGCAACCCGGGACAGGCCTTGAACACTGAAGCTTTCTTT. As protein: CASNPGQALNTEAFF.

The chain combines TRBV7-8 with TRBJ2-5; possible D gene TRBD2, 6 bases. Trimming took off 3 bases at V and 2 bases at J, with 10 bases between the two ends. The germline V gene encodes CDR1 SGHVS and CDR2 FQNEAQ. This CDR3 spans 14 amino acids. Here the CDR3 DNA reads TGTGCCAGCAGCTTGACTGGAGGGCAAGAGACCCAGTACTTC. Residues: CASSLTGGQETQYF.

This chain links TRBV5-1 with TRBJ2-1, with D perhaps being TRBD1 or TRBD2 (5 bases each). Germline-derived CDR1 and CDR2 are SGHRS and YFSETQ. V was pared by 0 bases and J by 7 bases, with 17 bases between. The CDR3 has 16 amino acids. DNA of the CDR3: TGCGCCAGCAGCTTGGACGGGACGCCCTTAGTGAATGAGCAGTTCTTC. Translating gives CASSLDGTPLVNEQFF.

The genes are TRBV4-3 and TRBJ1-3, with D hard to call. The CDR3 runs 13 residues. Per the germline V gene, CDR1 is LGHNA and CDR2 is YSLEER. Deletions cut 0 bases from V and 6 bases from J, with 6 bases between. CDR3 residues: CASSQDRINTIYF. The CDR3 bases are TGCGCCAGCAGCCAAGACCGGATAAACACCATATATTTT.

This clone was counted only a few times. V usage is TRBV6-6 and J usage is TRBJ2-2; 7 bases are shared with TRBD1. The CDR3 covers 16 residues. CDR1 is MNHNY, CDR2 SVGAGI, per germline (reference sequence). The V and J ends lost 1 base and 1 base, in that order; junction bases with no gene match: 3. CDR3 region: CASSYWGQLNTGELFF. The DNA for the CDR3 is TGTGCCAGCAGTTACTGGGGACAGCTGAACACCGGGGAGCTGTTTTTT.

J is TRBJ1-5 and V is TRBV5-1; 8 nucleotides line up with TRBD1. Losses at the gene ends were 0 bases for V and 3 bases for J; bases not matched to a gene: 5. Germline CDR1 SGHRS, CDR2 YFSETQ. This CDR3 comprises 16 residues. CDR3 coding DNA: TGCGCCAGCAGCTTGGATGGGACAGGTTACAATCAGCCCCAGCATTTT. This encodes CASSLDGTGYNQPQHF.

The chain employs TRBV7-9 and TRBJ1-2; the D is unclear. The CDR3 spans 18 residues. Germline V lookup: CDR1 SEHNR, CDR2 FQNEAQ (reference sequence). Deletions cut 3 bases from V and 4 bases from J, with 24 bases between. CDR3 bases: TGTGCCAGCAGCTTGACCAACCCCGGGGAGGGAGGGCTCTATGGCTACACCTTC. Amino acid sequence: CASSLTNPGEGGLYGYTF.

The chain employs TRBV4-2 and TRBJ2-7; 12 bases align to TRBD2. Germline V CDR1 and CDR2: LGHNA, YNFKEQ. The CDR3 spans 14 residues. The V and J ends lost 4 bases and 3 bases, in that order; junction bases with no gene match: 1. CDR3 bases: TGTGCCAGCAGCCCGGGACTAGCGGGCTACGAGCAGTACGTC. Protein product: CASSPGLAGYEQYV.

This clone was recorded a few times. This chain joins TRBV5-1 and TRBJ1-1, with 10 bases matching TRBD1. V dropped 6 bases and J dropped 10; count of bases not matched to a gene: 9. The V gene's germline CDR1 is SGHRS and CDR2 YFSETQ. The CDR3 covers 13 residues. This CDR3 is CASTETGTGVAFF. CDR3 DNA: TGCGCCAGCACCGAAACTGGGACAGGGGTAGCTTTCTTT.

This clone was seen once. The V call is TRBV9, the J call TRBJ1-4; a weak D match, TRBD1 (5 bases). V was trimmed by 0 bases and J by 6 bases, leaving 15 bases between them. The CDR3 loop spans 16 amino acids. The germline V gene encodes CDR1 SGDLS and CDR2 YYNGEE. DNA of the CDR3: TGTGCCAGCAGCGTAGGGGTGGGGACTGGTGATGAAAAACTGTTTTTT. Translated, it gives CASSVGVGTGDEKLFF.